The clone carrying this T cell receptor (beta chain) was seen more than once but under ten times. V was cut by 6 bases and J by 6 bases, with 14 bases left in between. The CDR3 sequence is 13 residues long. The germline V gene has CDR1 KGHSH and CDR2 LQKENI. The data were produced by immunoSEQ multiplex PCR, yet TCRdb's version contains in-frame clones alone and is incomplete. The sample gives about 20,000 clones, 83% of which show up once; roughly 4.5% is in the top ten. The source of the sample is a study of T cells in localized non-small cell lung cancer. The receptor comes from a man aged 35 to 69 with stage I lung adenocarcinoma. This sample comprised peripheral blood, obtained before any cancer treatment. V gene TRBV18 combines with J gene TRBJ1-2; D remains unclear. Written as DNA, the CDR3 is TGTGCCAGCTCTCGTGCGCCAAGGGATGGCTACACCTTC. Translating gives CASSRAPRDGYTF.